This TCR beta chain was documented in a study of CD8+ T cells in alopecia areata. Study-wide context: The authors grafted skin from roughly 6-12-month-old C3H/HeJ donors with spontaneous alopecia onto approximately 6-10-week-old female C3H/HeJ mice. Whole-study results and caveats: Scalp sequencing captures resident alphabeta T cells of normal skin too. Across lesional scalp, and particularly alopecia totalis/universalis, clonality surpassed that of normal scalp.

Extraction and reverse transcription of RNA yielded cDNA as the sequencing template. Assay: immunoSEQ multiplex PCR; the TCRdb copy retains only in-frame clones and omits some. The sample counts approximately 5,600 clones, none seen once; the ten largest own more than 25%. The time point here: mouse skin 6 weeks after grafting, around onset of hair loss. Grafted recipient mice had skin biopsied at grafting and 3 and 6 weeks later. Germline loops: CDR1 NSQYPW, CDR2 LRSPGD (reference sequence). There are 14 residues in the CDR3. Trimming took 5 bases from V and 0 from J, leaving 9 bases between them. This clone was seen ten or more times. Its target is unknown. The genes and germline here are from mouse. Coverage ceases 4 residues before the CDR3 finishes, and the germline J gene fills in the end.

The V and J genes are TRBV1 and TRBJ2-4, with D possibly matching TRBD1 (6 bases). The source is a C3H/HeJ mouse with alopecia areata. This line is of MHC haplotype H2-k. The sequencing here drew on skin, taken at week 6. Incomplete CDR3 DNA: TGCACCTGCAGTTGGCAGGGGAGTCAAAAC. Translation: CTCSWQGSQN. The complete CDR3 reads CTCSWQGSQNTLYF.